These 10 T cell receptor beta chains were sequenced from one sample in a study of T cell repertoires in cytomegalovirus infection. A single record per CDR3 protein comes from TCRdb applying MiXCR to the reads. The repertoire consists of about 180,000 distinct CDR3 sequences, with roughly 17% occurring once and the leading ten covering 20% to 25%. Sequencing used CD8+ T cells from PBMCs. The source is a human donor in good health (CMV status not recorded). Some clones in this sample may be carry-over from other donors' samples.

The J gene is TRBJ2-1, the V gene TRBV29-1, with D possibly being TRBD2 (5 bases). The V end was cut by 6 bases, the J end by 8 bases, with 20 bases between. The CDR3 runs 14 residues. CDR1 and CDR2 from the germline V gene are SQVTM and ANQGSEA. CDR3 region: CSVFLVILGDEQFF. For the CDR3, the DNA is TGCAGCGTATTTCTCGTTATCCTCGGGGATGAGCAGTTCTTC.

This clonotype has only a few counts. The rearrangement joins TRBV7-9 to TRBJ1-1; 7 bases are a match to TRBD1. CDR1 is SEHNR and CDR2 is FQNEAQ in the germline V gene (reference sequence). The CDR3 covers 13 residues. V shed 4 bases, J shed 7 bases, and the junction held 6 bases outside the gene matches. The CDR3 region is CASSSGTVLEAFF. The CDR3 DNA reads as TGTGCCAGCAGCTCTGGGACAGTTCTTGAAGCTTTCTTT.

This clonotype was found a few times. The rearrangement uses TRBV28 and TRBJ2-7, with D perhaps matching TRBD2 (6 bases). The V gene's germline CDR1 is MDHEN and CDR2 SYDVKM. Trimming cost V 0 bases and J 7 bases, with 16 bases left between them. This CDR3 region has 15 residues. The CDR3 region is CASSLWGTRGGEQYF. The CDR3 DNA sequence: TGTGCCAGCAGTTTATGGGGGACCCGGGGAGGAGAGCAGTACTTC.

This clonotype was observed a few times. The CDR3 loop is CSVLGLASYEQYF. CDR3 sequence (DNA): TGCAGCGTCCTAGGACTAGCGAGCTACGAGCAGTACTTC. V and J are TRBV29-1 and TRBJ2-7; 9 nucleotides line up with TRBD2. The trim removed 6 bases at V and 3 bases at J, leaving 6 bases unmatched. CDR1 and CDR2 (germline): SQVTM, ANQGSEA. The CDR3 loop spans 13 amino acids.

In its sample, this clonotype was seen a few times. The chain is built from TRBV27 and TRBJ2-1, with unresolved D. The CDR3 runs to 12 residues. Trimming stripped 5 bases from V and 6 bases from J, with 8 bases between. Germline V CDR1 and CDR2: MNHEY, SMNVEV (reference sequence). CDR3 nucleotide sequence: TGTGCCAGCAGTCTCCCGACCAATGAGCAGTTCTTC. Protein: CASSLPTNEQFF.

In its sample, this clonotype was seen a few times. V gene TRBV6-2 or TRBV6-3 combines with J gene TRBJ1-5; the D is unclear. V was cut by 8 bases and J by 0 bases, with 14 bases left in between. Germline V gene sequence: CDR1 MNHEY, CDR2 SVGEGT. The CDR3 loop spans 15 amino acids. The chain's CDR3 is CASQALGDSNQPQHF. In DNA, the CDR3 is TGTGCCAGCCAGGCCCTCGGAGATAGCAATCAGCCCCAGCATTTT.

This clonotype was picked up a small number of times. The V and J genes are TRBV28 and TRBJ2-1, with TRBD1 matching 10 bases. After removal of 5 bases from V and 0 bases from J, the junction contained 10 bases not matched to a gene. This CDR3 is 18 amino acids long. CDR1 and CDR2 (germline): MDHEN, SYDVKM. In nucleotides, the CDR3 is TGTGCCAGCAGTCTCTATAGGAGGACAGGGGGCTCCTACAATGAGCAGTTCTTC. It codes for CASSLYRRTGGSYNEQFF.

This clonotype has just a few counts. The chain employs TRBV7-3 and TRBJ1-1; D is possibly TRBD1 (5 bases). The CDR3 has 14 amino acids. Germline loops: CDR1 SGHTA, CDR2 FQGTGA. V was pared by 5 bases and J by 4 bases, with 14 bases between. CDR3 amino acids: CASSLAGGSTEAFF. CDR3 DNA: TGTGCCAGCAGCCTGGCGGGGGGTTCCACTGAAGCTTTCTTT.

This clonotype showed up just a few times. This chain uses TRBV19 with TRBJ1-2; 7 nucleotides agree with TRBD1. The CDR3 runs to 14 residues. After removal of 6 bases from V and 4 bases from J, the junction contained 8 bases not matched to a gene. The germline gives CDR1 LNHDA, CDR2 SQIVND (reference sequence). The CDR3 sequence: CASSGQALPYGYTF. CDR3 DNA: TGTGCCAGTAGCGGACAGGCCTTACCCTATGGCTACACCTTC.

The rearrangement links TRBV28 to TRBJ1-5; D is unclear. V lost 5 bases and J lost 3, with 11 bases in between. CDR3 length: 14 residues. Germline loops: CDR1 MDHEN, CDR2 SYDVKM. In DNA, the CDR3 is TGTGCCAGCAGTCTCTACAGAACCAATCAGCCCCAGCATTTT. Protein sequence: CASSLYRTNQPQHF. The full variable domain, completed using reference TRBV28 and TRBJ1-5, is DVKVTQSSRYLVKRTGEKVFLECVQDMDHENMFWYRQDPGLGLRLIYFSYDVKMKEKGDIPEGYSVSREKKERFSLILESASTNQTSMYLCASSLYRTNQPQHFGDGTRLSIL.